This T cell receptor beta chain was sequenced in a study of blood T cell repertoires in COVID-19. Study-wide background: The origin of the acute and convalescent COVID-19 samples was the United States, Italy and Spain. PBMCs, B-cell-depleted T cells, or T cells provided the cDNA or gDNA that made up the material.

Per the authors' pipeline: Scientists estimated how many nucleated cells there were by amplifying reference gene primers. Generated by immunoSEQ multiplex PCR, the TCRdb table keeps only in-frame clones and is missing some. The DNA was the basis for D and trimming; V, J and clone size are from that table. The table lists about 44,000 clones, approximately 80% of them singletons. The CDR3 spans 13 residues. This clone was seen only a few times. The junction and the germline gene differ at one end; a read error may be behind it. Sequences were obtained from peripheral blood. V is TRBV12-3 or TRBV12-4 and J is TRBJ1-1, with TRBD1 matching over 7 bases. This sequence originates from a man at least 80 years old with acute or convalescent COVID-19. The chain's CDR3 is CASSLAGRGHQGF. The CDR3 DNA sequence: TGTGCCAGCAGTTTAGCGGGTAGGGGGCATCAGGGGTTT.